Detailed here is one TCR beta chain. Antigen unknown. These data belong to a study of graft-versus-host responses after intestinal transplantation. Study-level information: The whole recipient group had anti-thymocyte globulin induction followed by tacrolimus and steroids for three to four years. Study findings and constraints: Patients who carried graft-donor T cell macrochimerism also had high graft-versus-host to host-versus-graft clonal ratios in their allografts. In recipient marrow, GvH clones were found, and some appeared first in ileum or blood.

The CDR3 contains 15 residues. Germline-derived CDR1 and CDR2 are MDHEN and SYDVKM. J gave up 4 bases and V 8 bases, and 9 bases lay outside the gene matches. Using immunoSEQ multiplex PCR, the repertoire was profiled, and TCRdb retains in-frame clones only, with some absent. In the table there are fewer than 150,000 clones, 90% to 95% of which are singletons. V gene TRBV28 combines with J gene TRBJ2-7, with 12 positions matching TRBD1. The material was unstimulated CD4+ T cells sorted from spleen or lymph node cells, obtained before intestinal transplant. This clonotype was sampled from a human donor who received an intestinal transplant. The CDR3 DNA sequence: TGTGCCAGCTGGGGACAGGGGGCTCCACGTTACGAGCAGTACTTC. This codes for CASWGQGAPRYEQYF.